The 17 T cell receptor beta chains below come from one sample, sequenced in a study of blood T cell repertoires in COVID-19. The repertoire was sequenced with immunoSEQ multiplex PCR; TCRdb's copy has only in-frame clones and lacks some. Of some 150,000 clones detected, around four fifths appear once; the ten largest clones hold roughly 2.9%. The sequenced material came from peripheral blood. These TCRs come from a woman in her thirties or forties with active or convalescent COVID-19.

V gene TRBV9 combines with J gene TRBJ1-4; D is undetermined. Trimming cost V 4 bases and J 0 bases, with 10 bases left between them. The CDR3 spans 15 residues. Germline-derived CDR1 and CDR2 are SGDLS and YYNGEE. CDR3 amino acids: CASSPPGATNEKLFF. DNA of the CDR3: TGTGCCAGCAGCCCCCCCGGTGCAACTAATGAAAAACTGTTTTTT.

The chain recombines TRBV28 with TRBJ1-6; D might be TRBD1 (5 bases). V lost 5 bases, J lost 9 bases, and 11 bases lay in between. This CDR3 is built from 13 residues. Germline CDR1 reads MDHEN; CDR2 reads SYDVKM. The CDR3 DNA reads TGTGCCAGCAGTAGGGAGGGGTCTTCACCCCTCCACTTT. Its protein product is CASSREGSSPLHF.

V and J are TRBV29-1 and TRBJ2-5, with 7 bases that match TRBD1. With 6 bases clipped from V and 2 bases from J, the junction kept 3 bases outside the gene matches. The CDR3 has 12 residues. Germline V lookup: CDR1 SQVTM, CDR2 ANQGSEA. CDR3 in DNA: TGCAGCGTGGGGACAGTTCAAGAGACCCAGTACTTC. Encoded protein: CSVGTVQETQYF.

This clone showed up just a few times. V gene TRBV4-1 combines with J gene TRBJ1-4, with unresolved D. CDR1 and CDR2 from the germline V gene are MGHRA and YSYEKL. V was pared by 0 bases and J by 0 bases, with 11 bases between. The CDR3 runs to 17 residues. CDR3 region: CASSQDRSGTTNEKLFF. In DNA, the CDR3 is TGCGCCAGCAGCCAAGACCGATCCGGGACAACTAATGAAAAACTGTTTTTT.

The chain joins TRBV19 to TRBJ1-2; D is uncertain. In germline, CDR1 is LNHDA, CDR2 SQIVND (reference sequence). Trimming removed 3 bases at V and 6 bases at J, with 8 bases between. This CDR3 comprises 12 residues. CDR3 region: CASSIRGNGYTF. The CDR3 DNA reads TGTGCCAGTAGTATCCGCGGGAATGGCTACACCTTC.

The genes are TRBV30 and TRBJ2-7; D perhaps matches TRBD2 (6 bases). The CDR3 has 13 residues. Trimming took off 4 bases at V and 3 bases at J, with 13 bases between the two ends. Germline CDR1 and CDR2: GTSNPN and SVGIG (reference sequence). As DNA, the CDR3 is TGTGCCTGGACCCGGGGTAGCGGCTACGAGCAGTACTTC. Protein sequence: CAWTRGSGYEQYF.

The rearrangement joins TRBV7-2 to TRBJ1-2; D is undetermined. There are 12 residues in the CDR3. V shed 1 base and J shed 7 bases, with 7 bases lying between them. Germline V gene data show CDR1 as SGHTA and CDR2 as FQGNSA. CDR3 sequence (DNA): TGTGCCAGCAGCTTAGATCTGAGTGGCTACACCTTC. This sequence encodes CASSLDLSGYTF.

The V and J genes are TRBV18 and TRBJ2-5, with TRBD1 identical over 7 bases. The CDR3 has 17 residues. With V trimmed by 6 bases and J by 1 base, 14 bases remained unmatched. Per germline, CDR1 KGHSH and CDR2 LQKENI. The CDR3 region is CASSQNVLQGLQETQYF. In DNA, the CDR3 is TGTGCCAGCTCCCAGAACGTTCTACAGGGGCTCCAAGAGACCCAGTACTTC. The entire variable domain, with the rest obtained from reference TRBV18 and TRBJ2-5, is as follows: NAGVMQNPRHLVRRRGQEARLRCSPMKGHSHVYWYRQLPEEGLKFMVYLQKENIIDESGMPKERFSAEFPKEGPSILRIQQVVRGDSAAYFCASSQNVLQGLQETQYFGPGTRLLVL.

This chain uses TRBV27 with TRBJ2-1, with D unclear. The CDR3 length is 13 residues. Per germline, CDR1 MNHEY and CDR2 SMNVEV (reference sequence). The V and J ends lost 6 bases and 6 bases respectively, with 12 bases between them. CDR3 residues: CASRAAIINEQFF. CDR3 DNA sequence: TGTGCCAGCAGAGCCGCTATTATCAATGAGCAGTTCTTC.

V and J are TRBV5-6 and TRBJ1-2; 9 bases agree with TRBD1. The germline CDR1 and CDR2 sequences are SGHDT and YYEEEE. The CDR3 has 15 amino acids. V was clipped by 4 bases and J by 5 bases; unmatched bases: 9. The CDR3 sequence is CASSPPTGGGYGYTF. CDR3 in DNA: TGTGCCAGCAGCCCACCAACAGGGGGCGGGTATGGCTACACCTTC.

CDR3 residues: CASSDGGTRSYNEQFF. The DNA for the CDR3 is TGTGCCAGCAGTGACGGCGGCACCCGCTCCTACAATGAGCAGTTCTTC. The chain recombines TRBV6-4 with TRBJ2-1; D uncertain. There are 16 residues in the CDR3. The V gene lost 2 bases and the J gene lost 0 bases, with 11 bases spanning the gap. Germline-derived CDR1 and CDR2 are MRHNA and SNTAGT.

The chain has TRBV19 and TRBJ1-2, with unresolved D. The length of the CDR3 is 13 residues. V gave up 10 bases and J gave up 0 bases, with 12 bases separating them. Per the germline V gene, CDR1 is LNHDA and CDR2 is SQIVND (reference sequence). DNA for the CDR3: TGTGCCACCTCGGCGGCAGCTAACTATGGCTACACCTTC. This encodes CATSAAANYGYTF.

V gene TRBV6-5 combines with J gene TRBJ2-1; tentative D call: TRBD1 (6 bases). Trimming removed 6 bases at V and 4 bases at J, with 10 bases between. Germline lookup yields CDR1 MNHEY and CDR2 SVGAGI. This CDR3 contains 13 residues. The CDR3 loop is CASRAQGYNEQFF. DNA of the CDR3: TGTGCCAGCAGGGCACAGGGATACAATGAGCAGTTCTTC.

The chain has TRBV27 and TRBJ1-4; 10 positions match TRBD1. CDR3 size: 15 residues. Per germline, CDR1 MNHEY and CDR2 SMNVEV (reference sequence). V lost 1 base to trimming and J lost 7 bases; unmatched junction nucleotides: 3. The CDR3 bases are TGTGCCAGCAGTTTATTGGGACAGGGGAGTGAAAAACTGTTTTTT. The encoded protein is CASSLLGQGSEKLFF.

The chain joins TRBV7-2 to TRBJ2-2; maybe TRBD2 (5 bases). This CDR3 comprises 12 residues. Trimming stripped 5 bases from V and 6 bases from J, with 7 bases between. Germline lookup yields CDR1 SGHTA and CDR2 FQGNSA. Here the CDR3 reads CASSPGAGELFF. DNA for the CDR3: TGTGCCAGCAGCCCCGGGGCCGGGGAGCTGTTTTTT.

The J gene is TRBJ1-1, the V gene TRBV7-9, with a weak D call TRBD1 (5 bases). The CDR3 runs 17 residues. CDR1 SEHNR and CDR2 FQNEAQ come from the germline V gene (reference sequence). V was pared by 5 bases and J by 4 bases, with 23 bases between. CDR3 in amino acids: CASSPGVAGWVSTEAFF. For the CDR3, the DNA is TGTGCCAGCAGCCCTGGTGTTGCAGGGTGGGTTAGCACTGAAGCTTTCTTT. Full variable domain (rest looked up from reference TRBV7-9 and TRBJ1-1): DTGVSQNPRHKITKRGQNVTFRCDPISEHNRLYWYRQTLGQGPEFLTYFQNEAQLEKSRLLSDRFSAERPKGSFSTLEIQRTEQGDSAMYLCASSPGVAGWVSTEAFFGQGTRLTVV.

The V gene is TRBV28, the J gene TRBJ1-5, with 8 bases identical to TRBD1. The V segment lost 3 bases and the J segment 4 bases; nucleotides outside the gene matches: 8. This CDR3 spans 16 amino acids. In germline, CDR1 is MDHEN, CDR2 SYDVKM. CDR3 sequence: CASSFRDRSNNQPQHF. CDR3 nucleotides: TGTGCCAGCAGTTTTCGGGACAGGAGTAATAATCAGCCCCAGCATTTT.